Below, 2 T cell receptor beta chains from the same sample are listed, as sequenced in a study of blood T cell repertoires in COVID-19. Only in-frame clones appear in the TCRdb table, and some are missing; sequencing was by immunoSEQ multiplex PCR. The sample carries about 80,000 clones, approximately 90% recorded once. The sample comprised peripheral blood. The receptors stem from an elderly woman with acute or convalescent COVID-19.

This clone has just one count. This sequence joins TRBV28 and TRBJ2-7, with TRBD1 identical over 9 bases. V was clipped by 8 bases and J by 5 bases; unmatched bases: 13. The CDR3 sequence is 15 residues long. Germline V gene lookup returns CDR1 MDHEN and CDR2 SYDVKM. CDR3 bases: TGTGCCAGCGGGAACCCGGGACAGGGTGTCCACGAGCAGTACTTC. Protein sequence: CASGNPGQGVHEQYF.

The V and J genes are TRBV7-3 and TRBJ1-3, with TRBD1 as a possible D gene (5 bases). The ends were cut back, 2 bases at V and 0 bases at J, with 11 bases in the middle. CDR3 length: 16 amino acids. The germline V gene encodes CDR1 SGHTA and CDR2 FQGTGA. CDR3 DNA: TGTGCCAGCAGCTTAGGGGCAGACATCTCTGGAAACACCATATATTTT. Translating it yields CASSLGADISGNTIYF.